The clone carrying this TCR beta chain was seen only a few times. CDR3 length equals 15 residues. Trimming took 7 bases from V and 4 from J; bases not matched to a gene: 10. Germline-derived CDR1 and CDR2 are LNHDA and SQIVND (reference sequence). Methods used by the authors: Cell counts per sample came from amplifying reference gene primers. The repertoire was sequenced with immunoSEQ multiplex PCR; TCRdb's copy has only in-frame clones and lacks some. That table is the source of V, J and clone size, and D and trimming were worked out from the DNA. This table has about 230,000 clones, about 85% appearing once. This sample stems from a study of blood T cell repertoires in COVID-19. Study background: Sites in the United States, Italy and Spain provided acute and convalescent COVID-19 samples. PBMCs, B-cell-depleted T cells, or T cells provided the cDNA or gDNA that made up the material.

The sequence derives from a woman older than 75 with active or convalescent COVID-19. Specimen: peripheral blood. The rearrangement joins TRBV19 to TRBJ2-1, with 7 bases matching TRBD1. CDR3 nucleotide sequence: TGTGCCAGTACCCCGGGACAGAATTTTTACAATGAGCAGTTCTTC. Amino acid sequence: CASTPGQNFYNEQFF.